Following are 14 T cell receptor beta chains from one sample sequenced in a study of human T cells and chemical hapten exposure. The sample's time point: patch test 3, about 24 weeks after DPC sensitization. Treatment reported: therapeutic diphenylcyclopropenone sensitization with weekly scalp DPC. TCRdb re-called the RACE reads through MiXCR, storing one row per CDR3 protein. Among just under 65,000 distinct CDR3 sequences listed, approximately 9.9% were seen once. This specimen consisted of whole blood, obtained in connection with sensitization to the hapten diphenylcyclopropenone (DPC). These receptors were collected from a woman under 40 with alopecia areata. Some clones in this sample may be carry-over from other donors' samples.

This clonotype was recorded many times. The rearrangement links TRBV7-6 to TRBJ2-2, with TRBD2 matching over 8 bases. The CDR3 length is 16 residues. Germline lookup yields CDR1 SGHVS and CDR2 FNYEAQ. With V trimmed by 5 bases and J by 1 base, 6 bases remained unmatched. CDR3 loop: CASSLVSGKNTGELFF. The CDR3 DNA follows: TGTGCCAGCAGCCTCGTTAGCGGGAAGAACACCGGGGAGCTGTTTTTT.

The chain is built from TRBV7-9 and TRBJ2-6; no clear D. Germline V CDR1 and CDR2: SEHNR, FQNEAQ (reference sequence). The CDR3 runs to 13 residues. CDR3 sequence: CATGYSGANVLTF. The DNA for the CDR3 is TGTGCTACCGGCTACTCTGGGGCCAACGTCCTGACTTTC.

This clonotype was observed at least ten times. V and J are TRBV7-2 and TRBJ2-1; 9 positions match TRBD2. CDR3 length: 16 residues. CDR1 and CDR2 (germline): SGHTA, FQGNSA. The V segment lost 2 bases and the J segment 7 bases; nucleotides outside the gene matches: 9. Here the CDR3 reads CASSLRVGTSLNEQFF. The CDR3 DNA reads TGTGCCAGCAGCTTAAGGGTAGGGACTAGCTTGAATGAGCAGTTCTTC.

The genes are TRBV28 and TRBJ1-2; D is unclear. CDR1 MDHEN and CDR2 SYDVKM come from the germline V gene. Trimming stripped 6 bases from V and 3 bases from J, with 11 bases between. The CDR3 contains 13 residues. The CDR3 region is CASSLLSHYGYTF. CDR3 DNA sequence: TGTGCCAGCAGCCTACTAAGCCACTATGGCTACACCTTC.

This clonotype appeared a few times. The J gene is TRBJ2-3, the V gene TRBV11-1; D is ambiguous. The CDR3 runs to 13 residues. The V end was cut by 4 bases, the J end by 7 bases, with 12 bases between. Per germline, CDR1 SGHAT and CDR2 FQDESV (reference sequence). CDR3 in DNA: TGTGCCAGCAGCTCCCCTCCCGCGAATACGCAGTATTTT. It specifies CASSSPPANTQYF.

V gene TRBV6-5 combines with J gene TRBJ2-3, with D hard to call. CDR3 size: 12 residues. From germline, CDR1 is MNHEY and CDR2 SVGAGI. V gave up 5 bases and J gave up 4 bases, with 7 bases separating them. CDR3 region: CASSPRSDTQYF. CDR3 nucleotides: TGTGCCAGCAGTCCTCGATCAGATACGCAGTATTTT.

This clonotype occurred a few times. V usage is TRBV7-8 and J usage is TRBJ1-2; 7 bases align to TRBD1. With V trimmed by 4 bases and J by 5 bases, 7 bases remained unmatched. Germline CDR1 SGHVS, CDR2 FQNEAQ. This CDR3 comprises 14 residues. CDR3 in amino acids: CASSYATGLYGYTF. The DNA for the CDR3 is TGTGCCAGCAGCTATGCGACAGGGCTTTATGGCTACACCTTC.

V gene TRBV6-2 or TRBV6-3 combines with J gene TRBJ1-6; tentatively, D is TRBD1 (5 bases). The CDR3 has 15 residues. From germline, CDR1 is MNHEY and CDR2 SVGEGT. Trimming took 5 bases from V and 8 from J, leaving 16 bases between them. The CDR3 bases are TGTGCCAGCAGTCCCGGGGCAGGGTCCTATTCACCCCTCCACTTT. Protein sequence: CASSPGAGSYSPLHF.

This clonotype was picked up many times. The chain employs TRBV12-5 and TRBJ1-5; D is undetermined. The CDR3 runs to 12 residues. Between the trimmed V and J ends, which lost 7 bases and 5 bases, there was a span of 9 bases. Looked up from germline, CDR1 is LGHNT and CDR2 is FRNRAP. Written as DNA, the CDR3 is TGTGCTAGTGCGAACGGAGATCAGCCCCAGCATTTT. This translates into CASANGDQPQHF.

The V and J genes are TRBV20-1 and TRBJ2-7; D unclear. The CDR3 consists of 13 residues. Germline lookup yields CDR1 DFQATT and CDR2 SNEGSKA (reference sequence). Between the trimmed V and J ends, which lost 0 bases and 2 bases, there was a span of 8 bases. CDR3 sequence: CSARDRGAYEQYF. CDR3 sequence (DNA): TGCAGTGCTAGAGATCGTGGTGCCTACGAGCAGTACTTC.

This chain links TRBV7-2 with TRBJ2-7; TRBD2 agrees at 7 bases. Trimming cost V 2 bases and J 4 bases; bases outside gene matches: 8. Germline CDR1 and CDR2: SGHTA and FQGNSA. The CDR3 totals 15 residues. The CDR3 reads CASSLSAGARYEQYF. The DNA for the CDR3 is TGTGCCAGCAGCTTATCGGCGGGAGCCCGATACGAGCAGTACTTC.

This clonotype was detected only a few times. The V call is TRBV7-9, the J call TRBJ2-3, with 7 positions matching TRBD2. CDR3 size: 18 residues. Germline assignment: CDR1 SEHNR and CDR2 FQNEAQ (reference sequence). The V and J ends lost 5 bases and 0 bases, in that order; junction bases with no gene match: 14. DNA of the CDR3: TGTGCCAGCAGCCCAGCGGGTCCAGCGGGGTCTAGCACAGATACGCAGTATTTT. This codes for CASSPAGPAGSSTDTQYF.

This clonotype turned up a few times. This sequence joins TRBV5-5 and TRBJ2-7, with 11 bases identical to TRBD2. This CDR3 comprises 16 residues. V lost 0 bases, J lost 7 bases, and 9 bases stayed unmatched. Germline CDR1 is SGHKS and CDR2 is YYEKEE (reference sequence). The CDR3 DNA follows: TGTGCCAGCAGCTTGGCAAAACTAGCGGGGGTTATGGAGCAGTACTTC. Translating it yields CASSLAKLAGVMEQYF.

This chain joins TRBV30 and TRBJ2-3, with D perhaps assigned TRBD1 or TRBD2 (5 bases each). Trimming left V 1 base short and J 0 bases short, with 11 bases between. The germline gives CDR1 GTSNPN, CDR2 SVGIG (reference sequence). This CDR3 contains 15 residues. For the CDR3, the DNA is TGTGCCTGGAGTGCAAGGGGCGGGAGCACAGATACGCAGTATTTT. Protein sequence: CAWSARGGSTDTQYF.